This T cell receptor beta chain was found in a study of blood T cell repertoires in COVID-19. In the study overall: Samples taken during acute and convalescent COVID-19 were collected in the United States, Italy and Spain. From T cells, B-cell-depleted T cells, or PBMCs came the material, which was cDNA or gDNA.

In the original processing: Estimated nucleated cell counts came from reference gene primer amplification. Sequenced by immunoSEQ multiplex PCR; TCRdb stores in-frame clones only, minus some. Clone size and V and J calls were adopted from that table, with D and trimming inferred from the DNA. The table shows about 140,000 clones, with around 81% occurring only once. Trimming left V 7 bases short and J 7 bases short, with 17 bases between. CDR3 length: 14 residues. Germline V gene lookup returns CDR1 MNHEY and CDR2 SVGAGI. Material for sequencing was peripheral blood. The sequence derives from a human donor in a cohort sampled during active COVID-19. The V and J genes are TRBV6-5 and TRBJ1-5; D possibly corresponds to TRBD1 (6 bases). CDR3 sequence (DNA): TGTGCCAGCACCTTAACAGGGACGGGGCAGCCCCAGCATTTT. Its protein product is CASTLTGTGQPQHF.